This entry describes one TCR beta chain. This specimen belongs to a study of blood T cell repertoires in COVID-19. CDR1 and CDR2 from the germline V gene are SGHTS and YDEGEE. V lost 1 base and J lost 3; bases outside the gene matches: 9. CDR3 length: 17 amino acids. Assay: immunoSEQ multiplex PCR; the TCRdb copy retains only in-frame clones and omits some. The sample holds around 140,000 clones, roughly 87% seen once. The chain uses TRBV5-8 and TRBJ2-3; 9 bases agree with TRBD1. The source of this sequence is a man aged 70-80 years with acute or convalescent COVID-19. The sequenced material came from peripheral blood. This CDR3 is CASSLSYGQGLTDTQYF. The CDR3 DNA is TGTGCCAGCAGCTTGTCGTACGGACAGGGGTTGACAGATACGCAGTATTTT.